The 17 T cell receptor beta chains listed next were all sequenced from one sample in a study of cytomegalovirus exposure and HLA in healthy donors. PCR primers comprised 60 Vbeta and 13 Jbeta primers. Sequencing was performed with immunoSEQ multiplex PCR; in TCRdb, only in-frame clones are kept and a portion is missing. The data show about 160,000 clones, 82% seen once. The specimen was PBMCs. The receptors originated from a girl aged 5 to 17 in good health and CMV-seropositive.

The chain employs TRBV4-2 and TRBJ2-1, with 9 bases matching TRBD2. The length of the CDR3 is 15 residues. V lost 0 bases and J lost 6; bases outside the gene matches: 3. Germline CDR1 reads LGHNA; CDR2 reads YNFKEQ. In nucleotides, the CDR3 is TGTGCCAGCAGCCAAGAGACTAGCGGTCCCAATGAGCAGTTCTTC. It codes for CASSQETSGPNEQFF.

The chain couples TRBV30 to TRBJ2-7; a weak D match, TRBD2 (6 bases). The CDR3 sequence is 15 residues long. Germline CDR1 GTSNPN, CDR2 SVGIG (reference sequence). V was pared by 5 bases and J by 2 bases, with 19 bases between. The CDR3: CAWVHRGRKAYEQYF. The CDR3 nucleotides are TGTGCCTGGGTCCACCGGGGGAGAAAGGCCTACGAGCAGTACTTC.

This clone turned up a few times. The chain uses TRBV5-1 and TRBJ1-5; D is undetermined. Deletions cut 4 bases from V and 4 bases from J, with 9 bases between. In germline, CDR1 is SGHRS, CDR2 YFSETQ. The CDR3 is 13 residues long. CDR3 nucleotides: TGCGCCAGCAGCGTTAATTTAAATCAGCCCCAGCATTTT. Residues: CASSVNLNQPQHF.

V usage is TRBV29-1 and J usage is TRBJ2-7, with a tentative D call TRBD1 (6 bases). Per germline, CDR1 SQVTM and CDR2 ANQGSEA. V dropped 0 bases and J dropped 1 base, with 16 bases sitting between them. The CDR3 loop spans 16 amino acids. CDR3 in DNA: TGCAGCGTTGAAGATCCGGGCAGGGGACGATCCTACGAGCAGTACTTC. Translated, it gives CSVEDPGRGRSYEQYF.

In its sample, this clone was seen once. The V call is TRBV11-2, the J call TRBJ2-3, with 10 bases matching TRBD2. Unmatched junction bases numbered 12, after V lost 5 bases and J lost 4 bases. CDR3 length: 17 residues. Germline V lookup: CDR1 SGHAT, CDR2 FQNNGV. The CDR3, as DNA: TGTGCCAGCAGCCCCACCTCTAGCGGGAGTGGAGCAGATACGCAGTATTTT. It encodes CASSPTSSGSGADTQYF.

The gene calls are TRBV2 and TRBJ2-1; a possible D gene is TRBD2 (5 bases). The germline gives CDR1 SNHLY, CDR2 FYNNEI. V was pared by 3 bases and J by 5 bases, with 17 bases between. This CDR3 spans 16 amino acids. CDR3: CASSESSRGFNNEQFF. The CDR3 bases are TGTGCCAGCAGTGAGTCTAGCCGAGGTTTCAACAATGAGCAGTTCTTC.

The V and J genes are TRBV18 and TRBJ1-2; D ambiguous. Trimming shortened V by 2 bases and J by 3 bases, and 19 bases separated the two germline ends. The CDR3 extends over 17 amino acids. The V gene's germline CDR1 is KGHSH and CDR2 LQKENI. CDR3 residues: CASSPELRVSIHYGYTF. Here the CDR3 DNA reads TGTGCCAGCTCACCAGAGTTGAGGGTATCCATCCACTATGGCTACACCTTC. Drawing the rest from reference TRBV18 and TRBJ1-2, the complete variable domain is NAGVMQNPRHLVRRRGQEARLRCSPMKGHSHVYWYRQLPEEGLKFMVYLQKENIIDESGMPKERFSAEFPKEGPSILRIQQVVRGDSAAYFCASSPELRVSIHYGYTFGSGTRLTVV.

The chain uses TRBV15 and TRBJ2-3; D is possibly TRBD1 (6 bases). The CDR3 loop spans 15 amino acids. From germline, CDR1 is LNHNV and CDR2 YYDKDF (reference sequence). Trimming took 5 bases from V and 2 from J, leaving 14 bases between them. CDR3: CATSAGQWDTDTQYF. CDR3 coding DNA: TGTGCCACCAGCGCCGGACAGTGGGACACAGATACGCAGTATTTT. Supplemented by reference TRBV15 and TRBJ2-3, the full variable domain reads DAMVIQNPRYQVTQFGKPVTLSCSQTLNHNVMYWYQQKSSQAPKLLFHYYDKDFNNEADTPDNFQSRRPNTSFCFLDIRSPGLGDTAMYLCATSAGQWDTDTQYFGPGTRLTVL.

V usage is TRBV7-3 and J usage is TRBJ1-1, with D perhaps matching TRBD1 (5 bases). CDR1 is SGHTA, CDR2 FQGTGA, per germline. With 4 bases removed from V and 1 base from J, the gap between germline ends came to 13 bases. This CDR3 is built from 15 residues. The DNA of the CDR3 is TGTGCCAGCAGCTCTGAAGGGGCCAGGAACACTGAAGCTTTCTTT. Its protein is CASSSEGARNTEAFF.

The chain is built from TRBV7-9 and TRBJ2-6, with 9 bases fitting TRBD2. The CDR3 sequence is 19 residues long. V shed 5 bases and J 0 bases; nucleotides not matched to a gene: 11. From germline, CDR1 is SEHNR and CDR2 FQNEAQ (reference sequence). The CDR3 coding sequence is TGTGCCAGCAGCACCATTACTAGCGGGCTCAGCTCTGGGGCCAACGTCCTGACTTTC. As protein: CASSTITSGLSSGANVLTF. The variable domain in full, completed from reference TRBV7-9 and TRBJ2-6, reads DTGVSQNPRHKITKRGQNVTFRCDPISEHNRLYWYRQTLGQGPEFLTYFQNEAQLEKSRLLSDRFSAERPKGSFSTLEIQRTEQGDSAMYLCASSTITSGLSSGANVLTFGAGSRLTVL.

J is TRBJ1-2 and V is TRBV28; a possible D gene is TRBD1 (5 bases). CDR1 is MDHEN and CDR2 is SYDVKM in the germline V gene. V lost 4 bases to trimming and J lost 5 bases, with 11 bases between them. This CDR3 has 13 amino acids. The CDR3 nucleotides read TGTGCCAGCAGTTCGGACACTCTTTATGGCTACACCTTC. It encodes CASSSDTLYGYTF.

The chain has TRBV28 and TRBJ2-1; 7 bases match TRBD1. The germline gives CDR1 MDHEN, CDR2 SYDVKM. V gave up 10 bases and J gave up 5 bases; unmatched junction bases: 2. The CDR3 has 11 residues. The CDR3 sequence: CATGQNNEQFF. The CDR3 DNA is TGTGCCACGGGACAGAACAATGAGCAGTTCTTC.

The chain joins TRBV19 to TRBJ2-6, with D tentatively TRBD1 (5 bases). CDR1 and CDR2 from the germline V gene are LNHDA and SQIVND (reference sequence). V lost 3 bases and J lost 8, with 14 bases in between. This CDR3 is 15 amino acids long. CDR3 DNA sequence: TGTGCCAGTAGTATCCACCAGGGTTTCTCCAACGTCCTGACTTTC. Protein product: CASSIHQGFSNVLTF.

The CDR3 coding sequence is TGTGCCAGCAGTCCACTAGCGGGGGGGCCGGTGACCCAGTACTTC. This codes for CASSPLAGGPVTQYF. The chain joins TRBV27 to TRBJ2-5, with TRBD2 matching over 13 bases. Germline assignment: CDR1 MNHEY and CDR2 SMNVEV (reference sequence). The CDR3 length is 15 residues. The ends lost 5 bases at V and 7 bases at J; junction bases unmatched: 7.

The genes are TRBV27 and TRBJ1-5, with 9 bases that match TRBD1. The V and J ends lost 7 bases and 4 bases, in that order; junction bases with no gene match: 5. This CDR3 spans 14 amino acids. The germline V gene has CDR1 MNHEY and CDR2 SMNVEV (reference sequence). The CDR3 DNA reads TGTGCCAGCACATCGGGACAGGGAAATCAGCCCCAGCATTTT. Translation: CASTSGQGNQPQHF.

CDR3 nucleotide sequence: TGTGCCAGCTCACAAACAGGGGCCCACTATGGCTACACCTTC. The encoded protein is CASSQTGAHYGYTF. The rearrangement joins TRBV18 to TRBJ1-2, with 7 bases that match TRBD1. The CDR3 is 14 amino acids. Germline assignment: CDR1 KGHSH and CDR2 LQKENI. V lost 4 bases, J lost 3 bases, and 5 bases stayed unmatched.

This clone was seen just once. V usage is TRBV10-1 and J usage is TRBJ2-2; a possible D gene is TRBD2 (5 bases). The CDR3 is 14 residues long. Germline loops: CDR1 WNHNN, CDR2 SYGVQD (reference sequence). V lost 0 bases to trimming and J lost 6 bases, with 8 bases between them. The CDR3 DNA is TGCGCCAGCAGTGAGTCGAGGGCGTCCGGGGAGCTGTTTTTT. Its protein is CASSESRASGELFF.